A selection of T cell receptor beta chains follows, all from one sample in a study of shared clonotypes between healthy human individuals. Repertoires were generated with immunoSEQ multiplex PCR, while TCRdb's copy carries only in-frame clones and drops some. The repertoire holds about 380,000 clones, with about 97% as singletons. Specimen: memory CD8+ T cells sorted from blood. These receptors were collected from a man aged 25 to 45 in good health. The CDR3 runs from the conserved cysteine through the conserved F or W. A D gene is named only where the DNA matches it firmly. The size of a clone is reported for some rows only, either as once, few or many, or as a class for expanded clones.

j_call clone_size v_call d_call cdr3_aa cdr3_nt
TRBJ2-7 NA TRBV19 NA CASSIGSVGNEQYF TGTGCCAGTAGTATCGGCTCGGTAGGGAACGAGCAGTACTTC
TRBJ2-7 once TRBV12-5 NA CASARGSNYEQYF TGTGCTAGCGCCCGGGGCAGCAACTACGAGCAGTACTTC
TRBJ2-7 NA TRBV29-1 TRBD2 CSVMGGTSGRAYEQYF TGCAGCGTGATGGGGGGGACTAGCGGGAGGGCCTACGAGCAGTACTTC
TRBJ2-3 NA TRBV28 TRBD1 CASTPDRHLTDTQYF TGTGCCAGCACCCCGGACAGGCACCTCACAGATACGCAGTATTTT
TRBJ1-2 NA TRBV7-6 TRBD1 CASSFTPGTAINYGYTF TGTGCCAGCAGTTTCACACCCGGGACAGCGATTAACTATGGCTACACCTTC
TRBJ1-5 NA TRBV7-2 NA CASSSTGGHQPQHF TGTGCCAGCAGCTCCACAGGTGGGCATCAGCCCCAGCATTTT
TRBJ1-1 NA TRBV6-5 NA CASSGTVNTEAFF TGTGCCAGCAGCGGGACCGTAAACACTGAAGCTTTCTTT
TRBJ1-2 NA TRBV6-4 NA CANLKSRGYTF TGTGCCAACCTAAAGAGTCGTGGCTACACCTTC
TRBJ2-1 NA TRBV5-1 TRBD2 CASSLGARLAGNEQFF TGCGCCAGCAGCTTGGGCGCGCGACTAGCAGGCAATGAGCAGTTCTTC
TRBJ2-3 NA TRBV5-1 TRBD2 CASSLGDSGRNTQYF TGCGCCAGCAGCTTGGGGGATAGCGGGAGAAATACGCAGTATTTT
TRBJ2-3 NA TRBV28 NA CATMTSWTDLSLGTDTQYF TGTGCCACTATGACTTCCTGGACAGATCTATCTTTGGGCACAGATACGCAGTATTTT
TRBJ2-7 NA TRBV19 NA CASSGAWTRLWYEQYF TGTGCCAGTAGTGGAGCGTGGACAAGGCTTTGGTACGAGCAGTACTTC
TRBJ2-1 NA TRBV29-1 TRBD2 CSVAAGGGNEQFF TGCAGCGTTGCAGCGGGAGGAGGAAATGAGCAGTTCTTC
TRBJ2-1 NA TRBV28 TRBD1 CASSSPGQGAREQFF TGTGCCAGCAGTAGCCCGGGACAGGGGGCGCGTGAGCAGTTCTTC
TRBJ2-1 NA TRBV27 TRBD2 CASSLSTSGSNEQFF TGTGCCAGCAGTTTATCGACTAGCGGGAGCAATGAGCAGTTCTTC
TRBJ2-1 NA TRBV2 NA CASSEHPLYNEQFF TGTGCCAGCAGTGAACATCCCCTCTACAATGAGCAGTTCTTC
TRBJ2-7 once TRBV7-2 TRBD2 CASSPWTSVNSPYEQYF TGTGCCAGCAGCCCTTGGACTAGCGTTAATTCCCCCTACGAGCAGTACTTC
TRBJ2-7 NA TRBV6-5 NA CASSYSPDVPYGEQYF TGTGCCAGCAGTTACTCGCCGGACGTACCCTACGGCGAGCAGTACTTC
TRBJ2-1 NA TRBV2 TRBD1 CASSEAYNRGRYNEQFF TGTGCCAGCAGTGAAGCGTATAACAGGGGGCGTTACAATGAGCAGTTCTTC
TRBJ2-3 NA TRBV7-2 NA CASSLIGRDTQYF TGTGCCAGCAGCTTAATCGGAAGGGATACGCAGTATTTT
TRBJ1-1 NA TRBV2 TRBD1 CASSLQGAQMNTEAFF TGTGCCAGCAGCCTCCAGGGGGCACAGATGAACACTGAAGCTTTCTTT
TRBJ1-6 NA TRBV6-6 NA CASTKGEQVPNSPLHF TGTGCCAGCACTAAAGGGGAGCAGGTCCCAAATTCACCCCTCCACTTT
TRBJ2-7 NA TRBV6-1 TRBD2 CASRPGLAGPYEQYF TGTGCCAGCAGGCCCGGACTAGCGGGGCCCTACGAGCAGTACTTC
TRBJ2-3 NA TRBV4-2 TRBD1 CASSQGTGGTDTQYF TGTGCCAGCAGCCAAGGGACAGGGGGCACAGATACGCAGTATTTT
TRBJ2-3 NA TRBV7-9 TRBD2 CASSTWTSGSPDTQYF TGTGCCAGCAGCACCTGGACTAGCGGGAGCCCAGATACGCAGTATTTT
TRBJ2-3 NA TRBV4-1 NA CASSQDGTSTDTQYF TGCGCCAGCAGCCAAGATGGGACTAGCACAGATACGCAGTATTTT
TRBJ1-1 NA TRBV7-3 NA CASSLIGGITTEAFF TGTGCCAGCAGCTTAATAGGGGGGATTACCACTGAAGCTTTCTTT
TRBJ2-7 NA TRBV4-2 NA CASSQGQGGISYEQYF TGTGCCAGCAGCCAAGGGCAGGGGGGTATTTCCTACGAGCAGTACTTC
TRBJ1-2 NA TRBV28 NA CASSSLNFFPGTEYGYTF TGTGCCAGCAGTTCCCTTAACTTCTTCCCCGGGACTGAGTATGGCTACACCTTC
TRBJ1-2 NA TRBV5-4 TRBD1 CASSQQGARGYTF TGTGCCAGCAGCCAACAGGGGGCGCGGGGCTACACCTTC
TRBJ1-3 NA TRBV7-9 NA CASSFFQYQFSGNTIYF TGTGCCAGCAGCTTCTTTCAGTATCAATTCTCTGGAAACACCATATATTTT
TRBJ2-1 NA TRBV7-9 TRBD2 CASSSRLAVSSVQFF TGTGCCAGCAGCTCGCGCCTAGCGGTCTCGAGCGTGCAGTTCTTC
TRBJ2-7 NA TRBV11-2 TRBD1 CASSPRTGGIYEQYF TGTGCCAGCAGCCCACGGACAGGGGGCATCTACGAGCAGTACTTC
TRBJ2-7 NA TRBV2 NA CASSALTGVHEQYF TGTGCCAGCAGCGCCTTGACAGGCGTACACGAGCAGTACTTC
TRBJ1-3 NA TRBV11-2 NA CASSRGHGNTIYF TGTGCCAGCAGCCGGGGACATGGAAACACCATATATTTT
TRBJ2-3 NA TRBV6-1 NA CASSESTDTQYF TGTGCCAGCAGTGAGAGCACAGATACGCAGTATTTT
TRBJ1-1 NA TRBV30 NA CAWSVQTVTEAFF TGTGCCTGGAGTGTGCAGACGGTCACTGAAGCTTTCTTT
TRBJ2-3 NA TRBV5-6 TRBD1 CASSLWDRGYTDTQYF TGTGCCAGCAGCTTGTGGGACAGGGGGTACACAGATACGCAGTATTTT
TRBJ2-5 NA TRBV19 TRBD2 CASSTGTSGYQETQYF TGTGCCAGTAGTACCGGGACTAGCGGGTACCAAGAGACCCAGTACTTC
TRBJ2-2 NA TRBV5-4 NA CASSLDRANTGELFF TGTGCCAGCAGCTTGGACAGGGCGAACACCGGGGAGCTGTTTTTT
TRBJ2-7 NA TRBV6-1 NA CASSEAYSGAPYEQYF TGTGCCAGCAGTGAAGCCTATTCAGGGGCCCCCTACGAGCAGTACTTC